This T cell receptor (beta chain) was found in a study of blood T cell repertoires in COVID-19. Sequenced by immunoSEQ multiplex PCR; TCRdb stores in-frame clones only, minus some. The data hold hundreds of thousands of clones, with almost 85% observed a single time. The CDR3 sequence is 14 residues long. V dropped 6 bases and J dropped 1 base, with 10 bases sitting between them. Per the germline V gene, CDR1 is MNHEY and CDR2 is SMNVEV (reference sequence). Sequenced input: PBMCs or T cells enriched from blood (not recorded which). This sequence was found in a woman aged 45-59 years with acute COVID-19. This chain connects TRBV27 to TRBJ1-5, with TRBD1 as a possible D gene (5 bases). CDR3 sequence reads: CASRGGHSNQPQHF. The CDR3 DNA reads TGTGCCAGCAGGGGAGGACACAGCAATCAGCCCCAGCATTTT.